A selection of T cell receptor beta chains follows, all from one sample in a study of blood T cell repertoires in COVID-19. The table came from immunoSEQ multiplex PCR; TCRdb's copy has only in-frame clones and leaves some out. Here the sample spans 130,000 to 150,000 clones, over 80% being singletons. The specimen sequenced was peripheral blood. The receptors shown here come from a woman between 35 and 50 years old with active or convalescent COVID-19. CDR3s include the opening cysteine and the closing phenylalanine or tryptophan. The D gene is left open where the match is weak. Part of the rows lack a size; the others show once, few, many or a class for expanded clones.

- - TRBJ1-1 TRBV7-9 TGTGCCAGCTGTCCGGGCGGGATCCCTGAAGCTTTCTTT CASCPGGIPEAFF
- - TRBJ2-5 TRBV18 TGTGCCAGCTCACCCGGGTTGAAAGAGACCCAGTACTTC CASSPGLKETQYF
- - TRBJ2-3 TRBV6-5 TGTGCCAGCAGTTACTCGAACGGACTCAGGAAGTATTTT CASSYSNGLRKYF
- - TRBJ1-6 TRBV7-2 TGTGCCAGCAACATCCCCATGGGGCGAGGTAATTCACCCCTCCACTTT CASNIPMGRGNSPLHF
TRBD1 - TRBJ1-3 TRBV5-5 TGTGCCAGCAGCTCACAGGGGGCAGGCGGAAACACCATATATTTT CASSSQGAGGNTIYF
TRBD2 - TRBJ2-7 TRBV28 TGTGCCAGCAGTTTATCCCCCGCACGATCCGAGCTAGCGGTTACCTCCTACGAGCAGTACTTC CASSLSPARSELAVTSYEQYF
- - TRBJ2-5 TRBV30 TGTGCCTGGAGTGAATACGGGTTCCGCCAAGAGACCCAGTACTTC CAWSEYGFRQETQYF
- - TRBJ1-6 TRBV28 TGTGCCAGCAGTCCGGGGGGTCCCGGGTATAATTCACCCCTCCACTTT CASSPGGPGYNSPLHF
TRBD2 - TRBJ2-5 TRBV28 TGTGCCAGCAGCCTAGCGGGGGGTCAGCAAGAGACCCAGTACTTC CASSLAGGQQETQYF
- - TRBJ1-2 TRBV10-3 TGTGCCATCAGTGAGTCGGCGGGGGCAGGTGGCTACACCTTC CAISESAGAGGYTF
- - TRBJ1-2 TRBV28 TGTGCCAGCAAGGAGCCCACTGGCCCCTATGGCTACACCTTC CASKEPTGPYGYTF
- - TRBJ1-3 TRBV2 TGTGCCAGCAGTCAAGGGGGGGGGTCTGGAAACACCATATATTTT CASSQGGGSGNTIYF
TRBD2 - TRBJ2-2 TRBV3-1/TRBV3-2 TGTGCCAGCAGCCAAGTACGGCTAGCGGGAGGCCCAGGGGCCGGGGAGCTGTTTTTT CASSQVRLAGGPGAGELFF
- - TRBJ2-3 TRBV7-9 TGTGCCAGCAGCGACACCGGGACACTAACCTCAGATACGCAGTATTTT CASSDTGTLTSDTQYF
TRBD1 - TRBJ1-4 TRBV5-1 TGCGCCAGCAGCTTGGGGGACAGGGCTAATGAAAAACTGTTTTTT CASSLGDRANEKLFF
- - TRBJ2-7 TRBV6-5 TGTGCCGCCCGGACAGACGCCTCCTACGAGCAGTACTTC CAARTDASYEQYF
TRBD1 - TRBJ2-6 TRBV9 TGTGCCAGCAGCTCCCGGACAGGGTGGCAAGGGGCCAACGTCCTGACTTTC CASSSRTGWQGANVLTF
TRBD1 - TRBJ1-5 TRBV5-4 TGTGCCAGCAGCTGGGGACAGGGGGCGGATCAGCCCCAGCATTTT CASSWGQGADQPQHF
TRBD1 - TRBJ1-5 TRBV7-2 TGTGCCAGCAGCTTAGAGCTCTTGACAGGGAATCAGCCCCAGCATTTT CASSLELLTGNQPQHF
TRBD2 - TRBJ2-5 TRBV4-3 TGCGCCAGCAGCCAGGGACTAGCGGGAGTTGGAGAGACCCAGTACTTC CASSQGLAGVGETQYF
- once TRBJ1-2 TRBV28 TGTGCCAGCAGTCCCTTGAGTAGCTATGGCTACACCTTC CASSPLSSYGYTF
TRBD1 - TRBJ1-4 TRBV10-3 TGTGCCATCAAAGGCGGACAGGGGCCTAATGAAAAACTGTTTTTT CAIKGGQGPNEKLFF
- - TRBJ2-5 TRBV6-2/TRBV6-3 TGTGCCAGCAGTCCGGTCGAAGAGACCCAGTACTTC CASSPVEETQYF
TRBD1 - TRBJ1-6 TRBV27 TGTGCCAGCAGTTTTAGTGGACAGGGGGTGGGTTCACCCCTCCACTTT CASSFSGQGVGSPLHF
TRBD1 - TRBJ1-2 TRBV28 TGTGCCAGCAGTTTAGGGACAGGGGACGCCATGGGGGGCTACACCTTC CASSLGTGDAMGGYTF
- - TRBJ1-2 TRBV29-1 TGCAGCGTTGGACGGACAGCCCCAATGGGGGGCTACACCTTC CSVGRTAPMGGYTF